A selection of T cell receptor beta chains follows, all from one sample in a study of blood T cells in healthy people across ages. TCRdb itself ran the 5' RACE reads through MiXCR, one entry per CDR3 protein. The sample consists of 730,000 or so distinct CDR3 sequences, approximately 39% of them appearing once. The sample taken for sequencing was blood. Receptors were obtained from an older woman in good health. The CDR3 runs from the conserved cysteine through the conserved F or W. D genes are given only for firm matches. Part of the rows lack a size; the others show once, few, many or a class for expanded clones.

size	D	J	V	CDR3	DNA
.	TRBD2	TRBJ2-2	TRBV6-5	CASRRTSGNDGELFF	TGTGCCAGCAGGCGGACTAGCGGGAATGACGGGGAGCTGTTTTTT
.	.	TRBJ2-1	TRBV7-3	CASSLAGRSNEQFF	TGTGCCAGCAGCTTAGCGGGTCGATCCAATGAGCAGTTCTTC
.	TRBD2	TRBJ2-3	TRBV7-2	CASSLTSGKGVDTRYF	TGTGCCAGCAGCCTTACTAGCGGAAAAGGGGTAGATACGCGGTATTTT
.	.	TRBJ1-2	TRBV12-3/TRBV12-4	CASIPYRNGYTF	TGTGCCAGCATTCCCTACAGGAATGGCTACACCTTC
.	TRBD1	TRBJ1-4	TRBV12-3/TRBV12-4	CASSRDRGSTVGYEKLFF	TGTGCCAGCAGTCGGGACAGGGGCTCTACCGTTGGATACGAAAAACTGTTTTTT
many	TRBD2	TRBJ2-3	TRBV11-2	CASSTGTSGGYTDTQYF	TGTGCCAGCAGCACCGGGACTAGCGGGGGGTACACAGATACGCAGTATTTT
.	TRBD2	TRBJ2-3	TRBV29-1	CSVVASGADTQYF	TGCAGCGTTGTGGCTAGCGGGGCAGATACGCAGTATTTT
once	.	TRBJ2-1	TRBV3-1	CASSQFPGIPYNEQFF	TGTGCCAGCAGCCAGTTCCCCGGGATTCCCTACAATGAGCAGTTCTTC
.	TRBD2	TRBJ2-1	TRBV7-9	CASSPGLAFNEQFF	TGTGCCAGCAGCCCCGGACTAGCGTTCAATGAGCAGTTCTTC
.	TRBD1	TRBJ1-5	TRBV20-1	CSARESTGARNQPQQF	TGCAGTGCTAGAGAGTCCACAGGGGCCCGGAATCAGCCCCAGCAGTTT
.	TRBD2	TRBJ2-5	TRBV7-2	CASSLGAGGPGQETQYF	TGTGCCAGCAGCTTAGGGGCGGGAGGGCCAGGTCAAGAGACCCAGTACTTC
.	.	TRBJ2-1	TRBV6-5	CACRGLRANEQFF	TGTGCCTGCAGAGGACTTCGGGCCAATGAGCAGTTCTTC
.	TRBD1	TRBJ1-5	TRBV15	CATSRDWGTGYTGNQPQHF	TGTGCCACCAGCAGAGATTGGGGGACAGGGTACACCGGCAATCAGCCCCAGCATTTT
.	TRBD1	TRBJ1-5	TRBV7-2	CASSSTGTGINQSQHF	TGTGCCAGCAGCTCAACCGGGACAGGGATCAATCAGTCCCAGCATTTT
.	.	TRBJ2-1	TRBV29-1	CSPGGPGVEQFF	TGCAGCCCGGGCGGTCCGGGTGTTGAGCAGTTCTTC
.	TRBD1	TRBJ1-2	TRBV12-3/TRBV12-4	CASSLTWSGGNYGYTF	TGTGCCAGCAGTTTGACGTGGTCAGGGGGCAACTATGGCTACACCTTC
few	TRBD2	TRBJ2-7	TRBV4-2	CASSPPDGLAGGYEQYF	TGTGCCAGCAGCCCCCCCGATGGACTAGCGGGAGGCTACGAGCAGTACTTC
.	.	TRBJ2-4	TRBV29-1	CSVEGKGTKNIQYF	TGCAGCGTTGAAGGCAAGGGTACCAAAAACATTCAGTACTTC
.	TRBD2	TRBJ2-3	TRBV5-1	CASRPGTSGGAVTDTQYF	TGCGCCAGCAGACCCGGGACTAGCGGGGGGGCAGTCACAGATACGCAGTATTTT
few	TRBD2	TRBJ2-7	TRBV20-1	CSARSSSGRDEQYF	TGCAGTGCTAGATCCTCTAGCGGGAGAGATGAGCAGTACTTC
.	.	TRBJ2-7	TRBV29-1	CSVVATVSSYERYF	TGCAGCGTTGTCGCCACAGTCAGCTCCTACGAGCGGTACTTC
.	.	TRBJ2-5	TRBV11-2	CASSRQSLQETQYF	TGTGCCAGCAGCCGACAGAGCCTCCAAGAGACCCAGTACTTC
.	.	TRBJ2-5	TRBV5-1	CASSSIVEGRETQYF	TGCGCCAGCAGCTCCATTGTCGAGGGGCGAGAGACCCAGTACTTC